These 29 T cell receptor beta chains came from one sample sequenced in a study of breast tumors, draining lymph nodes, adjacent tissues. MiXCR was run by TCRdb on the multiplex PCR reads, yielding one entry per CDR3 protein. The sample consists of some 120,000 distinct CDR3 sequences, about 20% of them appearing once. Axillary draining lymph nodes of breast cancer patients supplied the node samples. The source material was axillary lymph node tissue. These TCRs come from a female donor with breast cancer. Some clones in this sample may be carry-over from other donors' samples.

This clonotype was counted at least ten times. The V and J genes are TRBV7-9 and TRBJ2-7, with D perhaps being TRBD1 or TRBD2 (5 bases each). The CDR3 length is 11 residues. From germline, CDR1 is SEHNR and CDR2 FQNEAQ (reference sequence). The V and J ends lost 3 bases and 6 bases respectively, with 6 bases between them. CDR3 in DNA: TGTGCCAGCAGCTTGGGACCCGAGCAGTACTTC. It codes for CASSLGPEQYF.

As to this clonotype: It may be a read error: a sequence one base away is much more abundant. V gene TRBV12-3 or TRBV12-4 combines with J gene TRBJ2-1; 9 positions agree with TRBD2. The CDR3 has 15 amino acids. The CDR3 region is CASSQTPSGRNERFF. In DNA form, the CDR3 reads TGTGCCAGCAGCCAAACCCCCAGCGGGAGGAATGAGCGGTTCTTC.

This clonotype was recorded at least ten times. The chain joins TRBV5-8 to TRBJ2-7; 9 bases line up with TRBD1. Per the germline V gene, CDR1 is SGHTS and CDR2 is YDEGEE. The CDR3 is 13 amino acids. Unmatched junction bases numbered 1, after V lost 2 bases and J lost 4 bases. CDR3 nucleotide sequence: TGTGCCAGCAGCTTACAGGGGGCTTACGAGCAGTACTTC. Translated, it gives CASSLQGAYEQYF.

This clonotype came up many times. V gene TRBV9 combines with J gene TRBJ1-5, with TRBD1 identical over 8 bases. With V trimmed by 6 bases and J by 2 bases, 4 bases remained unmatched. This CDR3 spans 14 amino acids. CDR1 SGDLS and CDR2 YYNGEE come from the germline V gene. As DNA, the CDR3 is TGTGCCAGCAACGCACAGGGGGGCAATCAGCCCCAGCATTTT. Protein sequence: CASNAQGGNQPQHF.

The rearrangement joins TRBV29-1 to TRBJ1-1, with 11 nucleotides matching TRBD1. The junction had 9 bases not matched to a gene; V was cut back by 5 bases and J by 1 base. Germline V gives CDR1 SQVTM, CDR2 ANQGSEA. The CDR3 spans 16 residues. The CDR3 DNA follows: TGCAGCGTTCACGGGACAGGGGGGTTAGCGAACACTGAAGCTTTCTTT. Translation gives CSVHGTGGLANTEAFF. Using reference TRBV29-1 and TRBJ1-1 for the parts outside the CDR3, the full variable domain is SAVISQKPSRDICQRGTSLTIQCQVDSQVTMMFWYRQQPGQSLTLIATANQGSEATYESGFVIDKFPISRPNLTFSTLTVSNMSPEDSSIYLCSVHGTGGLANTEAFFGQGTRLTVV.

This clonotype was recorded at least ten times. The CDR3 loop is CASSIGLQVSAKETQYF. The DNA of the CDR3 is TGTGCCAGTAGTATAGGACTTCAGGTTTCCGCCAAAGAGACCCAGTACTTC. The chain combines TRBV19 with TRBJ2-5; D is ambiguous. The CDR3 is 17 residues long. V was trimmed by 1 base and J by 3 bases, leaving 18 bases between them. Germline CDR1 reads LNHDA; CDR2 reads SQIVND (reference sequence).

This clonotype occurred a few times. The chain couples TRBV3-1 to TRBJ2-7, with unresolved D. Trimming took off 4 bases at V and 4 bases at J, with 11 bases between the two ends. CDR1 is LGHDT, CDR2 YNNKEL, per germline (reference sequence). This CDR3 is built from 13 residues. The CDR3 sequence: CASSPALGYEQYF. Here the CDR3 DNA reads TGTGCCAGCAGCCCGGCCCTTGGTTACGAGCAGTACTTC.

The chain uses TRBV6-1 and TRBJ2-2, with D hard to call. The CDR3 is made up of 12 amino acids. Germline lookup yields CDR1 MNHNS and CDR2 SASEGT. Between the trimmed V and J ends, which lost 6 bases and 3 bases, there was a span of 5 bases. The chain's CDR3 is CASRSDTGELFF. The CDR3 nucleotides are TGTGCCAGCAGGTCCGACACCGGGGAGCTGTTTTTT.

Many counts were recorded for this clonotype. The chain has TRBV19 and TRBJ1-5, with D possibly being TRBD1 (5 bases). Deletions cut 7 bases from V and 6 bases from J, with 16 bases between. This CDR3 region has 14 residues. Per the germline V gene, CDR1 is LNHDA and CDR2 is SQIVND (reference sequence). CDR3 in DNA: TGTGCCAGTAAGACTGCAGGGAGTGGTCAGCCCCAGCATTTT. Translating it yields CASKTAGSGQPQHF.

This clonotype was observed at least ten times. This chain links TRBV6-5 with TRBJ1-2; 10 nucleotides line up with TRBD1. V lost 0 bases, J lost 5 bases, and 9 bases stayed unmatched. The CDR3 loop spans 17 amino acids. Germline-derived CDR1 and CDR2 are MNHEY and SVGAGI. CDR3 bases: TGTGCCAGCAGTTACTCTGCCGCGCGGGACAGGGGATATGGCTACACCTTC. It translates to CASSYSAARDRGYGYTF.

Note on this clonotype: A much larger clone differs from this one at a single base, so this may be a read error. The chain is built from TRBV29-1 and TRBJ2-2; no reliable D call. Trimming shortened V by 5 bases and J by 4 bases, and 5 bases separated the two germline ends. The germline V gene has CDR1 SQVTM and CDR2 ANQGSEA. The CDR3 has 11 residues. The chain's CDR3 is CSVRSTGELFF. DNA for the CDR3: TGCAGCGTTAGGAGCACCGGGGAGCTGTTTTTT.

This clonotype was detected a few times. A much larger clone is a single base away; this may be a read error. J is TRBJ2-1 and V is TRBV20-1; D is unresolved. This CDR3 region has 13 residues. The germline CDR1 and CDR2 sequences are DFQATT and SNEGSKA (reference sequence). CDR3 nucleotides: TGCAGTGCTAGAGCCCTTAATTACAATGAGCAGCTCTTC. This sequence encodes CSARALNYNEQLF.

The rearrangement uses TRBV6-1 and TRBJ2-7; no clear D. The CDR3 spans 14 residues. Germline V gene lookup returns CDR1 MNHNS and CDR2 SASEGT. V was cut by 8 bases and J by 1 base, with 15 bases left in between. The CDR3 reads CASGYGAVSYEQYF. CDR3 nucleotides: TGTGCCAGCGGGTACGGTGCAGTTTCCTACGAGCAGTACTTC.

Many counts were recorded for this clonotype. The chain uses TRBV10-3 and TRBJ2-1; TRBD2 matches 8 bases. Trimming removed 6 bases from V and 2 bases from J; junction bases left unmatched: 6. Per germline, CDR1 ENHRY and CDR2 SYGVKD. This CDR3 is built from 15 residues. The CDR3 loop is CAIRASGSAYNEQFF. CDR3 coding DNA: TGTGCCATCAGGGCGAGCGGGAGCGCCTACAATGAGCAGTTCTTC.

This clonotype was found many times. The CDR3 here is CASSLGPSGRFSSYNEQFF. In DNA, the CDR3 is TGCGCCAGCAGCTTGGGACCTAGCGGGAGGTTCAGCTCCTACAATGAGCAGTTCTTC. J is TRBJ2-1 and V is TRBV5-1; the match to TRBD2 covers 11 bases. Germline values: CDR1 SGHRS, CDR2 YFSETQ. Trimming took 0 bases from V and 0 from J; bases not matched to a gene: 8. This CDR3 comprises 19 residues.

The sample holds many counts of this clonotype. V usage is TRBV12-3 or TRBV12-4 and J usage is TRBJ2-1, with 10 bases aligning to TRBD2. The CDR3 spans 14 residues. J lost 9 bases, V lost 2 bases, and 4 bases had no gene match. CDR3 in amino acids: CASSLPLAGAEQFF. As DNA, the CDR3 is TGTGCCAGCAGTTTACCCCTAGCGGGAGCTGAGCAGTTCTTC.

Turning to this clonotype: This may come from a read error, since a much larger clone is one base off. J is TRBJ1-2 and V is TRBV11-1; D is ambiguous. This CDR3 spans 12 amino acids. The germline V gene has CDR1 SGHAT and CDR2 FQDESV (reference sequence). CDR3 amino acids: CASSADGYGYAF. DNA for the CDR3: TGTGCCAGCAGCGCGGACGGCTATGGCTACGCCTTC.

This clonotype was detected ten times or more. The chain employs TRBV5-8 and TRBJ1-2; 11 nucleotides line up with TRBD1. V was clipped by 2 bases and J by 5 bases; unmatched bases: 8. CDR3 length equals 16 residues. In germline, CDR1 is SGHTS, CDR2 YDEGEE. The CDR3 nucleotides are TGTGCCAGCAGCTTAATCGGACAGGGGGCTAGGTATGGCTACACCTTC. It is translated as CASSLIGQGARYGYTF.

This clonotype was observed many times. The chain combines TRBV29-1 with TRBJ2-6, with D possibly being TRBD1 (5 bases). The germline gives CDR1 SQVTM, CDR2 ANQGSEA. Trimming took 3 bases from V and 3 from J, leaving 9 bases between them. The CDR3 totals 14 residues. CDR3 sequence: CSVDSGNGANVLTF. DNA for the CDR3: TGCAGCGTTGACTCAGGGAATGGGGCCAACGTCCTGACTTTC.

This clonotype was recorded at least ten times. The gene calls are TRBV19 and TRBJ2-1; the D is unclear. The CDR3 runs to 15 residues. CDR1 and CDR2 from the germline V gene are LNHDA and SQIVND (reference sequence). The V end was cut by 5 bases, the J end by 0 bases, with 11 bases between. This CDR3 reads CASSFGPSSYNEQFF. CDR3 in DNA: TGTGCCAGTAGTTTTGGGCCGAGCTCCTACAATGAGCAGTTCTTC. The whole variable domain, remainder taken from reference TRBV19 and TRBJ2-1, is DGGITQSPKYLFRKEGQNVTLSCEQNLNHDAMYWYRQDPGQGLRLIYYSQIVNDFQKGDIAEGYSVSREKKESFPLTVTSAQKNPTAFYLCASSFGPSSYNEQFFGPGTRLTVL.

Ten or more counts support this clonotype. This chain joins TRBV28 and TRBJ2-7, with D perhaps TRBD1 or TRBD2 (5 bases each). V lost 9 bases and J 7 bases, leaving 22 bases between the germline ends. Germline CDR1 MDHEN, CDR2 SYDVKM. The CDR3 runs to 14 residues. This chain's CDR3 is CASRDQGRLEEQYF. CDR3 in DNA: TGTGCCAGTAGGGATCAGGGACGGTTGGAAGAGCAGTACTTC.

This clonotype has at least ten counts. This chain joins TRBV20-1 and TRBJ2-1, with D maybe TRBD1 (5 bases). The CDR3 is 14 residues long. The V end lost 3 bases, the J end lost 4 bases, and 13 bases lay between the germline ends. The V gene's germline CDR1 is DFQATT and CDR2 SNEGSKA (reference sequence). CDR3 region: CSASKTVGYNEQFF. The CDR3 coding sequence is TGCAGTGCTAGTAAGACAGTAGGGTACAATGAGCAGTTCTTC.

This clonotype was detected ten times or more. V usage is TRBV6-1 and J usage is TRBJ2-2, with D perhaps assigned TRBD1 or TRBD2 (6 bases each). Trimming removed 2 bases at V and 5 bases at J, with 12 bases between. Germline-derived CDR1 and CDR2 are MNHNS and SASEGT. This CDR3 spans 15 amino acids. The CDR3 loop is CASSEPGGWTGELFF. The CDR3 DNA reads as TGTGCCAGCAGTGAACCCGGGGGCTGGACCGGGGAGCTGTTTTTT.

This clonotype was seen at least ten times. The chain has TRBV7-2 and TRBJ2-3, with TRBD2 identical over 13 bases. V gave up 0 bases and J gave up 4 bases; unmatched junction bases: 4. This CDR3 is 17 amino acids long. The germline gives CDR1 SGHTA, CDR2 FQGNSA. The CDR3 sequence is CASSLARGLAGSDTQYF. The CDR3 nucleotides read TGTGCCAGCAGCTTAGCACGGGGACTAGCGGGATCAGATACGCAGTATTTT. Filled out from reference TRBV7-2 and TRBJ2-3, the complete variable domain reads GAGVSQSPSNKVTEKGKDVELRCDPISGHTALYWYRQSLGQGLEFLIYFQGNSAPDKSGLPSDRFSAERTGGSVSTLTIQRTQQEDSAVYLCASSLARGLAGSDTQYFGPGTRLTVL.

This clonotype was detected a few times. The rearrangement uses TRBV7-2 and TRBJ1-5; a weak D match, TRBD1 (5 bases). The V gene lost 5 bases and the J gene lost 9 bases, with 17 bases spanning the gap. Germline V lookup: CDR1 SGHTA, CDR2 FQGNSA. The CDR3 has 14 residues. DNA for the CDR3: TGTGCCAGCAGCGTAGGACCGAGTCAGGGGCCCCAGCATTTT. This codes for CASSVGPSQGPQHF.

The rearrangement uses TRBV28 and TRBJ2-1; D uncertain. Germline-derived CDR1 and CDR2 are MDHEN and SYDVKM. The ends were cut back, 3 bases at V and 3 bases at J, with 9 bases in the middle. The CDR3 sequence is 14 residues long. In DNA form, the CDR3 reads TGTGCCAGCAGTTTCGAGGTTGACTACAATGAGCAGTTCTTC. Translation gives CASSFEVDYNEQFF. The full variable domain, with the rest looked up from reference TRBV28 and TRBJ2-1, is DVKVTQSSRYLVKRTGEKVFLECVQDMDHENMFWYRQDPGLGLRLIYFSYDVKMKEKGDIPEGYSVSREKKERFSLILESASTNQTSMYLCASSFEVDYNEQFFGPGTRLTVL.

The chain is built from TRBV5-6 and TRBJ2-1, with TRBD2 identical over 13 bases. This CDR3 spans 19 amino acids. Germline CDR1 reads SGHDT; CDR2 reads YYEEEE. J was trimmed by 4 bases and V by 2 bases; bases with no gene match: 12. The CDR3 nucleotides are TGTGCCAGCAGCTTATTAACTAGCGGGAGGGCCGGGCCATACAATGAGCAGTTCTTC. Protein product: CASSLLTSGRAGPYNEQFF.

This clonotype was picked up a small number of times. The V gene is TRBV28, the J gene TRBJ2-7; 11 nucleotides line up with TRBD2. Germline CDR1 MDHEN, CDR2 SYDVKM. The V segment lost 2 bases and the J segment 1 base; nucleotides outside the gene matches: 1. The CDR3 consists of 15 residues. The DNA for the CDR3 is TGTGCCAGCAGTTTAACTAGCGGGAGATCCTACGAGCAGTACTTC. It translates to CASSLTSGRSYEQYF. Full variable domain (rest looked up from reference TRBV28 and TRBJ2-7): DVKVTQSSRYLVKRTGEKVFLECVQDMDHENMFWYRQDPGLGLRLIYFSYDVKMKEKGDIPEGYSVSREKKERFSLILESASTNQTSMYLCASSLTSGRSYEQYFGPGTRLTVT.

In regard to this clonotype: The conserved phenylalanine or tryptophan is not found at the CDR3 terminus, so this likely reflects a read error. V gene TRBV19 combines with J gene TRBJ2-5, with 10 bases lining up with TRBD2. The CDR3 is 16 amino acids. The germline V gene has CDR1 LNHDA and CDR2 SQIVND (reference sequence). V lost 4 bases and J lost 3; bases outside the gene matches: 8. The DNA for the CDR3 is TGTGCCAGTAGTAGGGGGCACCTAGCGGGAGAAGAGACCCAGTACTCC. Amino acid sequence: CASSRGHLAGEETQYS.